The TCR beta chain under discussion was sequenced for a study of blood T cell repertoires in COVID-19 (TCRdb year 2020). Background on the whole study: Samples from collaborators originated in the United States, Italy and Spain and spanned both the acute and convalescent phases of COVID-19. Deeply sampled blood TCRbeta repertoires from subjects exposed to, actively infected with, or recovered from COVID-19 were included in the dataset. Where available, HLA class I and class II types were obtained from metadata supplied by the sample provider rather than from assay-based typing. The material from the prospective study consisted of cDNA or gDNA derived from T cells, B-cell-depleted T cells, or PBMCs. Samples were obtained from the ongoing ImmuneRACE study (first 160 participants) and from 950 to 1,500 subjects provided by 6 global collaborators. The sample metadata nearly always contained a de-identified subject ID, COVID-19 status, age in years and sex. The repertoires were released in a freely available public database meant as a resource for research on the immune response to SARS-CoV-2. What the work shows at the level of the full study, not this receptor alone: The quantity of clinical and demographic metadata differed by source and by participant and was supplied without curation.

CDR1 LNHNV and CDR2 YYDKDF are derived from the germline V gene (reference sequence). The CDR3, from cysteine to phenylalanine, totals 15 residues. Only CDR3 DNA remains: 45 bases, in frame from the first base. Germline trimming amounts to 2 bases on V and 5 bases on J, with 8 as the count of junction bases outside the gene matches. Each collaborating institution followed its own protocols to collect whole blood in K2EDTA tubes. For TCRbeta analysis, collaborators shipped samples in one of three forms: frozen whole blood, isolated PBMCs, or DNA extracted from either of those sample types. TCRbeta CDR3 regions were amplified from genomic DNA by means of the immunoSEQ Assay, a bias-controlled multiplex PCR. For the original study's pipeline: The number of nucleated cells in each sample was estimated from the amplification of reference gene primers within the assay. To quantify the absolute abundance of each unique TCRbeta CDR3 rearrangement, sequence reads were collapsed and filtered. For each sample, productive Simpson clonality was calculated by taking the square root of Simpson's diversity index across productive rearrangements. In its TCRdb copy, this immuneACCESS table keeps in-frame sequences only and misses some clones. Where compared with another copy, unresolved V genes explain less than half of these, and the others have no known cause. V and J calls and clone size are as listed in that table; D and trimming were resolved from the DNA. Present in this sample are hundreds of thousands of clones, approximately 88% of which were seen just once. The top ten constitute about 0.7% of the sample.

With regard to this clone: Its antigen is unknown. No base quality information exists; no much larger clone differs at one position.

The receptor's source is a human donor in a cohort sampled during active COVID-19. The receptor chain draws on TRBV15 and TRBJ2-5, with 7 bases in between that match TRBD2. Sequencing was done on a sample of peripheral blood. The nucleotide sequence is given as TGTGCCACCAGCAGACCCCAGGGTAGCGGGGAGACCCAGTACTTC. This is translated as CATSRPQGSGETQYF.